The clone carrying this T cell receptor (beta chain) was seen once. In the original workflow: Reference gene primer amplification in the assay estimated nucleated cell counts. Here immunoSEQ multiplex PCR was the method, and the copy in TCRdb shows in-frame clones only, minus some. V and J calls and clone size are those listed in that table; D and trimming were worked out from the DNA. The sample lists roughly 150,000 clones; 84% were seen once. The data were taken from a study of blood T cell repertoires in COVID-19. For the study at large: Italy, Spain and the United States were the sources of the convalescent and acute COVID-19 samples. T cells, B-cell-depleted T cells, or PBMCs provided the cDNA or gDNA that served as material.

V was pared by 11 bases and J by 0 bases, with 4 bases of the junction left unmatched. Germline V gene data show CDR1 as ENHRY and CDR2 as SYGVKD. The CDR3 runs 16 residues. The clonotype originates from a woman aged 45 to 65 in a cohort sampled during active or convalescent COVID-19. Sequenced: peripheral blood. This chain connects TRBV10-3 to TRBJ2-2; the match to TRBD2 covers 15 bases. The CDR3 sequence: CAAGTSGGSNTGELFF. CDR3 DNA: TGTGCCGCTGGGACTAGCGGGGGGTCGAACACCGGGGAGCTGTTTTTT.